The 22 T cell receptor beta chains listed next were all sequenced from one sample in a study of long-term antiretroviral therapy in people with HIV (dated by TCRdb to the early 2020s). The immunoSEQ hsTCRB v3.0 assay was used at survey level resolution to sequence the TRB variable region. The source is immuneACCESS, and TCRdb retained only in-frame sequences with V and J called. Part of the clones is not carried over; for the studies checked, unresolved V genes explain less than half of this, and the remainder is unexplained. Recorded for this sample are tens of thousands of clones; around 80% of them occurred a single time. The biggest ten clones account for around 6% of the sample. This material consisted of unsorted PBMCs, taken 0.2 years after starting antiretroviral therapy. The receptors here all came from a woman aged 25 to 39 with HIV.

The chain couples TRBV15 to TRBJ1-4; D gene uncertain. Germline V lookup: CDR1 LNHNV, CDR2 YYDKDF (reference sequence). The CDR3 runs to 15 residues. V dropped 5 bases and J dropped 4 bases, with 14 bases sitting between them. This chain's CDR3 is CATSVRTASNEKLFF. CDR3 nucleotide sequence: TGTGCCACCAGCGTCCGGACGGCCAGTAATGAAAAACTGTTTTTT.

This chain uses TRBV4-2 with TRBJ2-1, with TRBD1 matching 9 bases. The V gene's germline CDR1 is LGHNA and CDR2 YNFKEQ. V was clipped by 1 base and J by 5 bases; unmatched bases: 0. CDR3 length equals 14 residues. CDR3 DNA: TGTGCCAGCAGCCAAGGGACAGGGGACAATGAGCAGTTCTTC. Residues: CASSQGTGDNEQFF.

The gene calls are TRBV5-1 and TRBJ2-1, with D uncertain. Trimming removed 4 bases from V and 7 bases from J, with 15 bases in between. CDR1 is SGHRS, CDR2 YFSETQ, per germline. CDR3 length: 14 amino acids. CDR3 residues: CASSTDPPLNEQFF. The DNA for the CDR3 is TGCGCCAGCAGCACGGACCCTCCTCTAAATGAGCAGTTCTTC.

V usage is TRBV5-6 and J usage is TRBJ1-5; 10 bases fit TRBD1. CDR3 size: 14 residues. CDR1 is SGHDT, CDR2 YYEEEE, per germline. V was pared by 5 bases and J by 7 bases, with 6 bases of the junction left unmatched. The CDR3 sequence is CASSLTGGRQPQHF. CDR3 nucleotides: TGTGCCAGCAGTTTGACAGGGGGCAGACAGCCCCAGCATTTT.

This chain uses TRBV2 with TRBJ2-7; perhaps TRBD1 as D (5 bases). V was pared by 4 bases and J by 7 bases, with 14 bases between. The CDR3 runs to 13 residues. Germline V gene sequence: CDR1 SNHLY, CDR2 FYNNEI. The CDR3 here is CASSGLGQGEQYV. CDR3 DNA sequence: TGTGCCAGCAGTGGGTTGGGCCAGGGAGAGCAGTACGTC.

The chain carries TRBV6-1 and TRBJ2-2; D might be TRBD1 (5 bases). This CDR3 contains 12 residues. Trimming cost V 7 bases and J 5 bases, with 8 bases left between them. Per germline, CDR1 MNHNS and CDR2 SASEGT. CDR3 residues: CASIRQTGELFF. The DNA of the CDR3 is TGTGCCAGCATCAGACAGACCGGGGAGCTGTTTTTT.

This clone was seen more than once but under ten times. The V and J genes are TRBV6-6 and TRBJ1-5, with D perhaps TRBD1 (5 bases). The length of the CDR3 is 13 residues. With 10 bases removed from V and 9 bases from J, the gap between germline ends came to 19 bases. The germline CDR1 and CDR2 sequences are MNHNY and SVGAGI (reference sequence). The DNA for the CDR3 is TGTGCCACGAGGGGCCCCGGAATGGCGCCCCAGCATTTT. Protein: CATRGPGMAPQHF.

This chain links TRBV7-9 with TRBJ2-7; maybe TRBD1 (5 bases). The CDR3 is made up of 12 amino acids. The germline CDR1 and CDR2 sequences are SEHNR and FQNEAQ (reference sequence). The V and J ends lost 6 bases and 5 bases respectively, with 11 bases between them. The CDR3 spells CASRDIRDEQYV. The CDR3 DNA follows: TGTGCCAGCAGGGACATCCGGGACGAGCAGTACGTC.

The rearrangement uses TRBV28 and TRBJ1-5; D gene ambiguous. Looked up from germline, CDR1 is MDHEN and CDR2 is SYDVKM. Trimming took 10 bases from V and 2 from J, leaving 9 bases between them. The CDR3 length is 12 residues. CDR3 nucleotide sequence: TGTGCCACGTTAACCGGCAATCAGCCCCAGCATTTT. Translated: CATLTGNQPQHF.

CDR3 loop: CASSLARQVTDTQYF. The CDR3 bases are TGCGCCAGCAGCTTGGCCCGACAGGTAACAGATACGCAGTATTTT. The V gene is TRBV5-1, the J gene TRBJ2-3; weak D call: TRBD1 (6 bases). Trimming pared 0 bases from V and 3 bases from J, leaving 11 bases between. The CDR3 is 15 amino acids. Germline lookup yields CDR1 SGHRS and CDR2 YFSETQ.

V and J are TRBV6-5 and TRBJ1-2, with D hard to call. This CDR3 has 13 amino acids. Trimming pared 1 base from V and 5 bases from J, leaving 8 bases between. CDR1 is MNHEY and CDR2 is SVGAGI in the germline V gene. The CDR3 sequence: CASSYWASYGYTF. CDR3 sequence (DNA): TGTGCCAGCAGTTACTGGGCTTCGTATGGCTACACCTTC.

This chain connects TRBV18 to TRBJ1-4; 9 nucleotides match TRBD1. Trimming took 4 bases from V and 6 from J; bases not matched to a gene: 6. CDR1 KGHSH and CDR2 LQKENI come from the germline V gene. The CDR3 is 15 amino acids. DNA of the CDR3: TGTGCCAGCTCACACCGGGACAGGGTCTATGAAAAACTGTTTTTT. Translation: CASSHRDRVYEKLFF.

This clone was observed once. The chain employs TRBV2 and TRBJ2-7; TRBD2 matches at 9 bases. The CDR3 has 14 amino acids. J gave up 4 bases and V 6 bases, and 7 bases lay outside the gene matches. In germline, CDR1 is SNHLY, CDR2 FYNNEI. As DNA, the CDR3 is TGTGCCAGCAGGGGAGCGGGGGGCCAGTACGAGCAGTACTTC. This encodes CASRGAGGQYEQYF.

The CDR3 DNA reads TGTGCCAGCAGTTCGACCGGGACCAGCGGGGAGACCCAGTACTTC. Translation gives CASSSTGTSGETQYF. The chain carries TRBV27 and TRBJ2-5; D is possibly TRBD2 (6 bases). The CDR3 extends over 15 amino acids. The V and J ends lost 4 bases and 5 bases respectively, with 17 bases between them. Germline V gene lookup returns CDR1 MNHEY and CDR2 SMNVEV (reference sequence).

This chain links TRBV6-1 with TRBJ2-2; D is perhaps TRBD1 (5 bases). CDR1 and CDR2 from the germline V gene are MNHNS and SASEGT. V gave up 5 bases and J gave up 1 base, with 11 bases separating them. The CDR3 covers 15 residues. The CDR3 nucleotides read TGTGCCAGCAGTCACAGGATTCAGAACACCGGGGAGCTGTTTTTT. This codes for CASSHRIQNTGELFF.

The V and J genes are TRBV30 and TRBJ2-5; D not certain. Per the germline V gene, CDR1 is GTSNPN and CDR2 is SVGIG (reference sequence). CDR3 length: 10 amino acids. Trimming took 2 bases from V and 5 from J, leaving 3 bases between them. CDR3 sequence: CAWSRETQYF. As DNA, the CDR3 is TGTGCCTGGAGTCGGGAGACCCAGTACTTC.

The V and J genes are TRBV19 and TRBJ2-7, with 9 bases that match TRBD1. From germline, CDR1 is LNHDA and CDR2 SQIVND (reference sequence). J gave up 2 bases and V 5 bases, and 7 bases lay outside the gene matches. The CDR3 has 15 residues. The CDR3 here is CASSARDREAYEQYF. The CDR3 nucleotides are TGTGCCAGTAGTGCGAGGGACAGGGAGGCCTACGAGCAGTACTTC. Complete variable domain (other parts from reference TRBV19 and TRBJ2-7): DGGITQSPKYLFRKEGQNVTLSCEQNLNHDAMYWYRQDPGQGLRLIYYSQIVNDFQKGDIAEGYSVSREKKESFPLTVTSAQKNPTAFYLCASSARDREAYEQYFGPGTRLTVT.

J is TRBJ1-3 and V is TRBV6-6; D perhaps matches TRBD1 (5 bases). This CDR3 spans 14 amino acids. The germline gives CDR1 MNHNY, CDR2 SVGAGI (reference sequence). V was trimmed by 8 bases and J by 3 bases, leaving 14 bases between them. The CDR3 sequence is CASSRGGDGNTIYF. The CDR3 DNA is TGTGCCAGCTCTAGGGGCGGAGATGGAAACACCATATATTTT.

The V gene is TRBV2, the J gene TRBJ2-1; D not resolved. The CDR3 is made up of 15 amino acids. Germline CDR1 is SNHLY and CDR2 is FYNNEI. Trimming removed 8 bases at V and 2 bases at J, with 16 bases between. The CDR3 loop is CASRWVSETYNEQFF. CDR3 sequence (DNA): TGTGCCAGCCGTTGGGTGAGCGAGACCTACAATGAGCAGTTCTTC.

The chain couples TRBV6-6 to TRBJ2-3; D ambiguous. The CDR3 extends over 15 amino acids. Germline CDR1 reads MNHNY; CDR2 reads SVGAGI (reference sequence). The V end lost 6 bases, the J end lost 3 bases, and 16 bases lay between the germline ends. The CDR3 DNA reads TGTGCCAGCAGCCCGACAAAGGGTACTACAGATACGCAGTATTTT. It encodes CASSPTKGTTDTQYF.

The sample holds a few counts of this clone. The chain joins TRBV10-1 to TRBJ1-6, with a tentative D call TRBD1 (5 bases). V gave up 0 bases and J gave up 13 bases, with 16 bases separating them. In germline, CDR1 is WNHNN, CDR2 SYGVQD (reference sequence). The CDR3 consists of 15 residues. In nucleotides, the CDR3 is TGCGCCAGCAGTGAGTCATGGTGGACACCGGCCCCCCTCCACTTT. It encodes CASSESWWTPAPLHF.

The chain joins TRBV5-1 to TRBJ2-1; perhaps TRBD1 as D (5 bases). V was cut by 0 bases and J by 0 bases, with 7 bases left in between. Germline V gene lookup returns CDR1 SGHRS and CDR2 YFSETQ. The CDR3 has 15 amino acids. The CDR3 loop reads CASSLAQGSYNEQFF. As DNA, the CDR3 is TGCGCCAGCAGCTTGGCCCAGGGCTCCTACAATGAGCAGTTCTTC.